The rows below give T cell receptor beta chains drawn from one sample of a study of naive and memory T cell subsets. TCRdb analysed the UMI-ligation and nested PCR reads with MiXCR anew, one entry per CDR3 protein. The sample lists about 120,000 distinct CDR3 sequences; approximately 37% were seen once. Sequencing was carried out using central memory CD4+ T cells from blood. The receptors here all came from a human donor in good health. Each CDR3 is given with its conserved first and last residue. A D gene is named only where the DNA matches it firmly. Only some rows state a clone size, as once, few, many or a class for expanded clones.

j_gene	v_gene	abundance	d_gene	CDR3aa	CDR3nt
TRBJ1-5	TRBV29-1	.	TRBD1	CSVIPGQGAPQHF	TGCAGCGTGATACCGGGACAGGGGGCTCCCCAGCATTTT
TRBJ2-5	TRBV28	.	.	CASAIPNPGTQYF	TGTGCCAGCGCCATCCCAAACCCGGGGACCCAGTACTTC
TRBJ1-1	TRBV5-6	.	.	CASRTVNTEAFF	TGTGCCAGCAGAACAGTAAACACTGAAGCTTTCTTT
TRBJ1-1	TRBV28	few	.	CASSTPGHQAFF	TGTGCCAGCAGTACACCGGGACACCAAGCTTTCTTT
TRBJ1-1	TRBV15	.	.	CATSAQEGGYTEAFF	TGTGCCACCAGCGCCCAAGAAGGGGGTTACACTGAAGCTTTCTTT
TRBJ1-4	TRBV20-1	.	.	CSARDPEGVEKLFF	TGCAGTGCTAGAGATCCGGAAGGGGTTGAAAAACTGTTTTTT
TRBJ2-1	TRBV30	.	TRBD2	CAWSVRTSGYNEQFF	TGTGCCTGGAGTGTCCGAACTAGCGGTTACAATGAGCAGTTCTTC
TRBJ1-1	TRBV30	many	.	CAWSVLAENTEAFF	TGTGCCTGGAGTGTACTTGCCGAGAACACTGAAGCTTTCTTT
TRBJ2-1	TRBV20-1	many	.	CSARVQVQAYNEQFF	TGCAGTGCTAGAGTGCAAGTTCAGGCCTACAATGAGCAGTTCTTC
TRBJ1-2	TRBV12-3/TRBV12-4	.	.	CASSFLADGRGDYGYTF	TGTGCCAGCAGTTTCCTCGCGGACGGGCGAGGTGACTATGGCTACACCTTC
TRBJ1-1	TRBV6-1	.	.	CASRQQGYTEAFF	TGTGCCAGCCGACAACAGGGTTACACTGAAGCTTTCTTT
TRBJ1-1	TRBV2	.	.	CASYQRGRDTEAFF	TGTGCCAGCTACCAACGGGGCAGGGACACTGAAGCTTTCTTT
TRBJ2-1	TRBV20-1	many	TRBD2	CSARRLAGLNEQFF	TGCAGTGCTAGAAGGCTAGCGGGTCTCAATGAGCAGTTCTTC
TRBJ2-2	TRBV14	few	TRBD1	CASSLRTGINTGELFF	TGTGCCAGCAGCCTCCGGACAGGGATTAACACCGGGGAGCTGTTTTTT
TRBJ2-5	TRBV7-2	.	.	CASSLGGLPYQETQYF	TGTGCCAGCAGCTTAGGCGGACTTCCGTACCAAGAGACCCAGTACTTC
TRBJ2-2	TRBV7-9	.	.	CASSLGGSSGELFF	TGTGCCAGCAGCTTAGGAGGGAGCAGCGGGGAGCTGTTTTTT
TRBJ2-5	TRBV12-5	few	.	CASEGSLPLLDPTQYF	TGTGCTAGTGAGGGATCTCTACCACTCTTAGACCCGACCCAGTACTTC
TRBJ1-6	TRBV7-2	many	.	CASSLGPYNSPLHF	TGTGCCAGCAGCTTAGGTCCCTATAATTCACCCCTCCACTTT
TRBJ1-1	TRBV29-1	few	.	CSVQGDWDTEAFF	TGCAGCGTTCAGGGAGATTGGGACACTGAAGCTTTCTTT
TRBJ2-2	TRBV24-1	.	TRBD2	CATSDSGTPNTGELFF	TGTGCCACCAGTGATAGCGGGACTCCGAACACCGGGGAGCTGTTTTTT
TRBJ2-6	TRBV6-1	few	TRBD2	CASSGSLAGVAGANVLTF	TGTGCCAGCAGTGGATCTCTAGCGGGAGTAGCTGGGGCCAACGTCCTGACTTTC
TRBJ2-2	TRBV24-1	.	.	CATSDGWGAGELFF	TGTGCCACCAGTGATGGCTGGGGGGCCGGGGAGCTGTTTTTT
TRBJ2-7	TRBV12-3/TRBV12-4	.	.	CASSRTDGYEQYF	TGTGCCAGCAGTCGGACAGACGGCTACGAGCAGTACTTC
TRBJ2-5	TRBV4-2	few	.	CASSQDVAGVETQYF	TGTGCCAGCAGCCAAGATGTGGCAGGGGTGGAGACCCAGTACTTC
TRBJ1-4	TRBV20-1	few	TRBD1	CSARDTGGTNEKLFF	TGCAGTGCTAGAGACACAGGGGGCACTAATGAAAAACTGTTTTTT
TRBJ1-1	TRBV18	few	.	CASSPQGQHTEAFF	TGTGCCAGCTCCCCTCAAGGACAGCACACTGAAGCTTTCTTT
TRBJ2-1	TRBV7-9	.	.	CASSLVAGYYNEQFF	TGTGCCAGCAGCTTAGTTGCCGGGTATTACAATGAGCAGTTCTTC
TRBJ1-1	TRBV28	.	TRBD1	CASSQTGDTEAFF	TGTGCCAGCAGCCAGACAGGGGACACTGAAGCTTTCTTT
TRBJ2-1	TRBV12-3/TRBV12-4	.	.	CASSRQRTSYNEQFF	TGTGCCAGCAGTCGACAGCGAACCTCCTACAATGAGCAGTTCTTC
TRBJ1-4	TRBV7-8	.	.	CASSINSLIGEKLFF	TGTGCCAGCAGCATAAACAGCCTAATTGGTGAAAAACTGTTTTTT
TRBJ1-1	TRBV29-1	.	TRBD1	CSVHTGVQNTEAFF	TGCAGCGTTCATACAGGGGTACAGAACACTGAAGCTTTCTTT
TRBJ2-1	TRBV28	once	.	CASSFTIQFF	TGTGCCAGCAGTTTCACCATTCAGTTCTTC
TRBJ2-5	TRBV2	many	TRBD2	CASSEGLARETQYF	TGTGCCAGCAGTGAAGGACTAGCGAGAGAGACCCAGTACTTC
TRBJ2-2	TRBV29-1	.	TRBD2	CSVVSRGANTGELFF	TGCAGCGTTGTGAGTCGGGGGGCGAACACCGGGGAGCTGTTTTTT
TRBJ2-1	TRBV5-1	.	.	CASSLTARGQFF	TGCGCCAGCAGCTTGACAGCCCGCGGGCAGTTCTTC